The rows below give T cell receptor beta chains drawn from one sample of a study of tumour-infiltrating T cells in Burkitt lymphoma. The table came from immunoSEQ multiplex PCR; TCRdb's copy has only in-frame clones and leaves some out. The sample contains roughly 600 clones, approximately 18% of which appear only once. The source material was tumor tissue. The receptors originated from a human donor with Burkitt lymphoma. The CDR3 runs from the conserved cysteine through the conserved F or W. The order of the fields is clone size, D gene, J gene, V gene, CDR3 DNA, CDR3 protein. A D gene is named only where the DNA matches it firmly. Some rows have no size entry. The others give once, few or many, or a class for an expanded clone.

>few|-|TRBJ1-2|TRBV9
TGTGCCAGCAGCCCCATGGGTAATAACTATGGCTACACCTTC
CASSPMGNNYGYTF
>-|TRBD1|TRBJ1-3|TRBV11-2
TGTGCCAGCAGCTCCGACAGGGGGCGAAACACCATATATTTT
CASSSDRGRNTIYF
>-|-|TRBJ2-3|TRBV15
TGTGCCACCAGCAGACCTCGTGGGGGAACGCAGTATTTT
CATSRPRGGTQYF
>few|-|TRBJ2-1|TRBV28
TGTGCCAGCAGTTCTTACAATGAGCAGTTCTTC
CASSSYNEQFF
>few|TRBD1|TRBJ1-6|TRBV19
TGTGCCAGTAGCACGGGACAGTTCTATGAGGGTTCACCCCTCCACTTT
CASSTGQFYEGSPLHF
>-|-|TRBJ2-7|TRBV7-2
TGTGCCAGCAGCTTAGGACAGCGGTCCTACGAGCAGTACTTC
CASSLGQRSYEQYF
>few|-|TRBJ2-1|TRBV9
TGTGCCAGCAGCGTAATGGTGGATCCATCCTACAATGAGCAGTTCTTC
CASSVMVDPSYNEQFF
>-|-|TRBJ1-5|TRBV7-7
TGTGCCAGCAGCGCTGGACACTTTTATAGCAATCAGCCCCAGCATTTT
CASSAGHFYSNQPQHF
>few|-|TRBJ2-5|TRBV20-1
TGCAGTGCCGCCGTCGAGACCCAGTACTTC
CSAAVETQYF
>few|-|TRBJ2-5|TRBV20-1
TGCAGTGCTAAGATGCTCGAGACCCAGTACTTC
CSAKMLETQYF
>-|-|TRBJ1-1|TRBV5-1
TGCGCCAGCAGCTTTAATCTGAACACTGAAGCTTTCTTT
CASSFNLNTEAFF
>-|-|TRBJ2-3|TRBV5-7
TGTGCCAGCAGCTTGGCCGGGGGCGCCGGCACAGATACGCAGTATTTT
CASSLAGGAGTDTQYF
>few|TRBD2|TRBJ2-1|TRBV12-5
TGTGCTAGTGGTTATGGGACTAGCGGACGCTCCTACAATGAGCAGTTCTTC
CASGYGTSGRSYNEQFF
>few|-|TRBJ1-5|TRBV28
TGTGCCAGCAGTTTTGTCCGAAATAATCAGCCCCAGCATTTT
CASSFVRNNQPQHF
>-|-|TRBJ2-5|TRBV4-1
TGCGCCAGCAGCCAAGATCTCTTAAGCGAGACCCAGTACTTC
CASSQDLLSETQYF
>-|TRBD1|TRBJ1-1|TRBV9
TGTGCCAGTAACACAGGGGGCACTGGGTTCACTGAAGCTTTCTTT
CASNTGGTGFTEAFF
>-|TRBD1|TRBJ1-3|TRBV5-4
TGTGCCAGCAGCTTGGGACAGGGGGCTGGAAACACCATATATTTT
CASSLGQGAGNTIYF
>-|-|TRBJ1-1|TRBV4-2
TGTGCCAGCAGCCCGGGACTGCGCGGGGTGGGAAACACTGAAGCTTTCTTT
CASSPGLRGVGNTEAFF
>-|TRBD1|TRBJ2-5|TRBV29-1
TGCAGCGTTGTCGAGGGGGCTTGGGAGACCCAGTACTTC
CSVVEGAWETQYF
>-|-|TRBJ1-2|TRBV5-6
TGTGCCAGCAGCTTGGACCCGACCGGGGGCGGTGGCTACACCTTC
CASSLDPTGGGGYTF
>few|-|TRBJ2-5|TRBV4-2
TGTGCCAGCAGCCAAGATCGCCAGGGCGAGACCCAGTACTTC
CASSQDRQGETQYF
>-|-|TRBJ2-3|TRBV28
TGTGCCAGTTCCTGGGGGGGCACAGATACGCAGTATTTT
CASSWGGTDTQYF
>few|-|TRBJ2-5|TRBV7-2
TGTGCCAGCAGCTTAGGGCCCTACTTGGGGGAGACCCAGTACTTC
CASSLGPYLGETQYF
>few|-|TRBJ2-1|TRBV5-1
TGCGCCAGCACCGCCAATAGCGGTCCCTACAATGAGCAGTTCTTC
CASTANSGPYNEQFF
>-|-|TRBJ1-1|TRBV27
TGTGCCAGCAGTTCTGGGGGGGAGAACACTGAAGCTTTCTTT
CASSSGGENTEAFF
>few|-|TRBJ2-2|TRBV14
TGTGCCAGCAGCTTGCGGCCGGTCCCCACCGGGGAGCTGTTTTTT
CASSLRPVPTGELFF
>few|-|TRBJ2-7|TRBV11-2
TGTGCCAGCAGCCTGTACTACGAGCAGTACTTC
CASSLYYEQYF
>-|-|TRBJ1-5|TRBV28
TGTGCATGCCGAGGGGGTAATCATCAGCCCCAGCATTTT
CACRGGNHQPQHF
>few|-|TRBJ2-5|TRBV10-1
TGCGCCAGCAGTGAGCCACCCCAAGAGACCCAGTACTTC
CASSEPPQETQYF
>-|-|TRBJ1-1|TRBV30
TGTGCCTGGAGCGCCGACACTGAAGCTTTCTTT
CAWSADTEAFF
>-|TRBD1|TRBJ1-2|TRBV7-3
TGTGCCAGCAGCCTGACAGGGGGCGCTGAAGGCTACACCTTC
CASSLTGGAEGYTF
>few|-|TRBJ2-3|TRBV20-1
TGCAGTGCTAGACCGACAGATACGCAGTATTTT
CSARPTDTQYF
>-|TRBD2|TRBJ2-1|TRBV29-1
TGCAGCGTCCGACTAGCGGGAGGGAATAGAAATGAGCAGTTCTTC
CSVRLAGGNRNEQFF
>few|TRBD1|TRBJ1-1|TRBV29-1
TGCAGCGTTAACAGGGGTACTGAAGCTTTCTTT
CSVNRGTEAFF
>few|-|TRBJ1-1|TRBV19
TGTGCCAGTAGCCTTAAGGGCCCGGGAGGGATGAACACTGAAGCTTTCTTT
CASSLKGPGGMNTEAFF
>few|-|TRBJ1-2|TRBV4-1
TGCGCCAGCAGCCAAGTATCCGGGACTAAACCTGACTATGGTTACACCTTC
CASSQVSGTKPDYGYTF
>-|-|TRBJ1-1|TRBV6-1
TGTGCCAGCTCCCCCTTTCGGGCTGAAGCTTTCTTT
CASSPFRAEAFF
>-|-|TRBJ1-1|TRBV19
TGTGCCAGTAGTGCGATAAGACATACCACTGAAGCTTTCTTT
CASSAIRHTTEAFF
>-|-|TRBJ2-3|TRBV9
TGTGCCAGCAGCCTTGGGGGGTCAGATACGCAGTATTTT
CASSLGGSDTQYF
>few|-|TRBJ2-2|TRBV29-1
TGCAGCGTTACGTCTCCCTACCGAAACACCGGGGAGCTGTTTTTT
CSVTSPYRNTGELFF
>-|TRBD2|TRBJ2-5|TRBV14
TGTGCCAGCAGCAGACTAGCCGGAGAGACCCAGTACTTC
CASSRLAGETQYF
>-|-|TRBJ2-5|TRBV21-1
TGTGCCAGCAGTAGGGGACTAGCGGCCCCTTACTACTTC
CASSRGLAAPYYF
>-|-|TRBJ1-1|TRBV6-6
TGTGCCAGCAGTTACTCGGAGAACACTGAAGCTTTCTTT
CASSYSENTEAFF
>few|-|TRBJ1-3|TRBV6-5
TGTGCCTCTCAGGGCGCTGGAAACACCATATATTTT
CASQGAGNTIYF
>few|TRBD1|TRBJ1-2|TRBV30
TGTGCCTGGAGGGCGAAGGGGGCCTATGGCTACACCTTC
CAWRAKGAYGYTF
>-|TRBD2|TRBJ2-7|TRBV15
TGTGCCACCAGCAGAGGACGACTAGCGGGAAACTACGAGCAGTACTTC
CATSRGRLAGNYEQYF
>-|-|TRBJ1-1|TRBV7-9
TGTGCCAGCAGGGGGTTAGGCACTGAAGCTTTCTTT
CASRGLGTEAFF
>few|-|TRBJ1-1|TRBV29-1
TGCAGCGCAACACTGAACACTGAAGCTTTCTTT
CSATLNTEAFF
>-|TRBD2|TRBJ2-3|TRBV6-1
TGTGCCAGCAGGACGGGGCTAGCGGGAGTTGATACGCAGTATTTT
CASRTGLAGVDTQYF
>-|-|TRBJ2-1|TRBV28
TGTGCCAGCAGTTATCTAGGGGGCAATGAGCAGTTCTTC
CASSYLGGNEQFF
>few|-|TRBJ1-1|TRBV6-5
TGTGCCAGCAGTTATGATAAGGGGCGATTCACTGAAGCTTTCTTT
CASSYDKGRFTEAFF
>-|TRBD2|TRBJ2-1|TRBV19
TGTGCCAGTGAACCCGGGACTAGCGGAATCAATGAGCAGTTCTTC
CASEPGTSGINEQFF
>-|TRBD2|TRBJ2-1|TRBV7-9
TGTGCCAGCAGCGACTATAGCGGGACGAGCTCCTACAATGAGCAGTTCTTC
CASSDYSGTSSYNEQFF
>few|-|TRBJ1-4|TRBV15
TGTGCCACCAGCAGAGTGGGCCCAGTGGAGGAAAAACTGTTTTTT
CATSRVGPVEEKLFF
>-|-|TRBJ2-5|TRBV14
TGTGCCAGCAGCCAAGTTAGGACTGGCGGGACCCAGTACTTC
CASSQVRTGGTQYF